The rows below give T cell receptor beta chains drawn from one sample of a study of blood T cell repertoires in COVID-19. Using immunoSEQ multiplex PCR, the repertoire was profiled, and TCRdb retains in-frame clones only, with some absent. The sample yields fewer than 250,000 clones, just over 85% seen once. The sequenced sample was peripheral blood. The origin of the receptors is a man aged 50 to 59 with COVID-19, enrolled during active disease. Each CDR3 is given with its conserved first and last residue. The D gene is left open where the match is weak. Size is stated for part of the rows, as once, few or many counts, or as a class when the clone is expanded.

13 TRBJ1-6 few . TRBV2 TGTGCCAGCAACAGGGAAGACCGGTCACCCCTCCACTTT CASNREDRSPLHF
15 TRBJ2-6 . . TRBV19 TGTGCCAGTAGCCAGGACAAATCTGGGGCCAACGTCCTGACTTTC CASSQDKSGANVLTF
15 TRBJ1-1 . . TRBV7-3 TGTGCCAGTACCCGATCGGGGGAAGGGACTACTGAAGCTTTCTTT CASTRSGEGTTEAFF
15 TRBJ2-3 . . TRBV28 TGTGCCAGCAGTTTATCCCCCCAGATGGCAGATACGCAGTATTTT CASSLSPQMADTQYF
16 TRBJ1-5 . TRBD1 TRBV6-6 TGTGCCAGCAACCCTTCCGGGACAGGCACCAATCAGCCCCAGCATTTT CASNPSGTGTNQPQHF
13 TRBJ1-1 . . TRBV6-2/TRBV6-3 TGTGCCAGCAGTTGGAGGGTGAACACTGAAGCTTTCTTT CASSWRVNTEAFF
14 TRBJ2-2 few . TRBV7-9 TGTGCCAGCAGCCCCAGGAAGAACACCGGGGAGCTGTTTTTT CASSPRKNTGELFF
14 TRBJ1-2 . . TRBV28 TGTGCCAGCAGGTCCGGGACTGCGACTACGGGCTACACCTTC CASRSGTATTGYTF
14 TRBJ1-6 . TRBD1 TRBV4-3 TGCGCCAGCAGCCATCGACAGGGTAATTCACCCCTCCACTTT CASSHRQGNSPLHF
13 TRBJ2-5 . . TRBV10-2 TGCGCCAGCAGTTGGGCAGGGGAAGAGACCCAGTACTTC CASSWAGEETQYF